These 9 T cell receptor beta chains originate from one sample sequenced in a study of beta chain features in type 1 diabetes. Sequencing targeted expressed TCRB transcripts, as all isolated RNA had been reverse transcribed. The repertoire was sequenced with immunoSEQ multiplex PCR; TCRdb's copy has only in-frame clones and lacks some. The repertoire has roughly 180,000 clones, roughly 8% of them found once; the top ten carry under 0.55%. Overall study findings and caveats: Shorter TCRB CDR3s, moderately but significantly so, were found in Type 1 diabetes patients in all four CD4+ subsets.

Their antigens are not known. Material for sequencing was central memory CD4+ T cells from blood. These receptor sequences come from a man aged 18 to 30 with type 1 diabetes.

This chain joins TRBV4-1 and TRBJ1-4; D remains unclear. The CDR3 covers 16 residues. Deletions cut 4 bases from V and 8 bases from J, with 20 bases between. Germline loops: CDR1 MGHRA, CDR2 YSYEKL. CDR3 nucleotides: TGCGCCAGCAGCCTCGGGATCGCGAGCAACTTCGAAAAACTGTTTTTT. Protein product: CASSLGIASNFEKLFF.

Only a few counts were recorded for this clone. The chain combines TRBV9 with TRBJ2-5; 12 positions agree with TRBD2. CDR1 SGDLS and CDR2 YYNGEE come from the germline V gene. V lost 3 bases, J lost 7 bases, and 7 bases stayed unmatched. The CDR3 runs to 15 residues. The CDR3: CASSAQPSGGGTQYF. The CDR3 DNA reads TGTGCCAGCAGCGCCCAACCTAGCGGGGGGGGGACCCAGTACTTC.

This rearrangement joins TRBV7-2 to TRBJ2-4, with TRBD2 matching 12 bases. The germline gives CDR1 SGHTA, CDR2 FQGNSA. This CDR3 is 16 amino acids long. Trimming at V came to 4 bases and at J to 0 bases, leaving 1 base not matched to a gene. CDR3 loop: CASSSLAGGAKNIQYF. CDR3 DNA sequence: TGTGCCAGCAGCTCACTAGCGGGGGGAGCCAAAAACATTCAGTACTTC. Full variable domain (remainder filled in from reference TRBV7-2 and TRBJ2-4): GAGVSQSPSNKVTEKGKDVELRCDPISGHTALYWYRQSLGQGLEFLIYFQGNSAPDKSGLPSDRFSAERTGGSVSTLTIQRTQQEDSAVYLCASSSLAGGAKNIQYFGAGTRLSVL.

This clone was observed a few times. The chain has TRBV29-1 and TRBJ2-7; 8 nucleotides align to TRBD1. CDR3 length: 12 amino acids. Losses at the gene ends were 4 bases for V and 9 bases for J; bases not matched to a gene: 8. Germline loops: CDR1 SQVTM, CDR2 ANQGSEA. CDR3 sequence: CSVGDDGQGQYF. Here the CDR3 DNA reads TGCAGCGTTGGGGATGACGGACAGGGGCAGTACTTC.

This clone was counted between two and nine times. V and J are TRBV5-1 and TRBJ2-5; tentatively, D is TRBD2 (6 bases). The CDR3 contains 12 residues. CDR1 and CDR2 (germline): SGHRS, YFSETQ. V lost 7 bases, J lost 5 bases, and 12 bases lay in between. The CDR3 DNA follows: TGCGCCAGCGGCGAGGGGAGGGAGACCCAGTACTTC. As protein: CASGEGRETQYF.

This clone was seen at least ten times. The V call is TRBV9, the J call TRBJ2-5; 7 bases are a match to TRBD1. The CDR3 sequence is 14 residues long. Trimming cost V 4 bases and J 1 base; bases outside gene matches: 4. Germline V gene lookup returns CDR1 SGDLS and CDR2 YYNGEE. Here the CDR3 reads CASSMTGFQETQYF. CDR3 nucleotide sequence: TGTGCCAGCAGCATGACAGGGTTCCAAGAGACCCAGTACTTC. Looking up the rest from reference TRBV9 and TRBJ2-5 gives the full variable domain: DSGVTQTPKHLITATGQRVTLRCSPRSGDLSVYWYQQSLDQGLQFLIQYYNGEERAKGNILERFSAQQFPDLHSELNLSSLELGDSALYFCASSMTGFQETQYFGPGTRLLVL.

This chain uses TRBV7-6 with TRBJ2-7; 7 bases are a match to TRBD2. Looked up from germline, CDR1 is SGHVS and CDR2 is FNYEAQ. The trim removed 5 bases at V and 0 bases at J, leaving 7 bases unmatched. CDR3 length equals 15 residues. Here the CDR3 DNA reads TGTGCCAGCAGCCCGATGGGGGGGGTCTCCTACGAGCAGTACTTC. Translating it yields CASSPMGGVSYEQYF.

About this clone itself: The identical CDR3 is also encoded by other nucleotide sequences in the sample. The chain combines TRBV7-2 with TRBJ1-2; 9 bases are a match to TRBD1. Germline-derived CDR1 and CDR2 are SGHTA and FQGNSA. The CDR3 contains 13 residues. V was pared by 5 bases and J by 8 bases, with 6 bases of the junction left unmatched. The DNA of the CDR3 is TGTGCCAGCAGCCCGCGACAGGGGGACGGCTACACCTTC. Translating it yields CASSPRQGDGYTF.

This clone was observed a handful of times. This chain joins TRBV27 and TRBJ1-2; tentatively, D is TRBD1 (5 bases). The CDR3 spans 17 residues. In germline, CDR1 is MNHEY, CDR2 SMNVEV (reference sequence). The ends were cut back, 2 bases at V and 5 bases at J, with 21 bases in the middle. In nucleotides, the CDR3 is TGTGCCAGCAGTTTAACGATCGGGGGAACAGTGGGGTATGGCTACACCTTC. It yields the protein CASSLTIGGTVGYGYTF.